Shown below are 5 T cell receptor beta chains from a single sample sequenced in a study of beta chain features in type 1 diabetes. Points from the study as a whole: Shorter TCRB CDR3s, moderately but significantly so, marked every one of the four CD4+ subsets in Type 1 diabetes patients.

Expressed TCRB transcripts were sequenced because the isolated RNA had all been reverse transcribed beforehand. Using immunoSEQ multiplex PCR, the repertoire was profiled, and TCRdb retains in-frame clones only, with some absent. The repertoire consists of 100,000 to 150,000 clones, with roughly a sixth occurring once and the leading ten covering around 2.5%. No cognate antigen is known for these TCRs. Material for sequencing was central memory CD4+ T cells from blood. Every receptor here comes from a man between 18 and 35 years old with type 1 diabetes.

The chain joins TRBV27 to TRBJ2-5, with D possibly TRBD1 on 6 matching bases. CDR1 is MNHEY, CDR2 SMNVEV, per germline (reference sequence). Trimming took off 5 bases at V and 7 bases at J, with 11 bases between the two ends. CDR3 length: 12 residues. CDR3 nucleotide sequence: TGTGCCAGCAGTCCCTCGGACAGGACCCAGTACTTC. Amino acid sequence: CASSPSDRTQYF.

V usage is TRBV5-1 and J usage is TRBJ2-7; D ambiguous. There are 11 residues in the CDR3. V lost 2 bases and J lost 7, with 7 bases in between. Germline V gene lookup returns CDR1 SGHRS and CDR2 YFSETQ. CDR3 DNA sequence: TGCGCCAGCAGCTTTAACCGGGAGCAGTACTTC. Protein: CASSFNREQYF.

This clone occurred a few times. The chain combines TRBV7-2 with TRBJ2-1; D not certain. The CDR3 sequence is 12 residues long. Deletions cut 5 bases from V and 10 bases from J, with 12 bases between. CDR1 and CDR2 from the germline V gene are SGHTA and FQGNSA. DNA of the CDR3: TGTGCCAGCAGCATCTATGGGGTCGAGCAGTTCTTC. It encodes CASSIYGVEQFF.

This clone was detected ten times or more. The genes are TRBV30 and TRBJ2-3; D is uncertain. The CDR3 runs 14 residues. V was clipped by 0 bases and J by 1 base, with 8 bases between them. The germline V gene has CDR1 GTSNPN and CDR2 SVGIG (reference sequence). The CDR3 sequence: CAWSVTTGTDTQYF. The CDR3 coding sequence is TGTGCCTGGAGTGTTACTACAGGCACAGATACGCAGTATTTT.

This clone was found many times. This chain connects TRBV30 to TRBJ2-4; 15 bases match TRBD2. The V segment lost 2 bases and the J segment 2 bases; nucleotides outside the gene matches: 10. Germline V gene sequence: CDR1 GTSNPN, CDR2 SVGIG (reference sequence). This CDR3 has 19 residues. CDR3 DNA sequence: TGTGCCTGGAGTCCGGGACTAGCGGGAGGCTGGGGTTCCAAAAACATTCAGTACTTC. Amino acids: CAWSPGLAGGWGSKNIQYF. The entire variable domain, with the rest obtained from reference TRBV30 and TRBJ2-4, is as follows: SQTIHQWPATLVQPVGSPLSLECTVEGTSNPNLYWYRQAAGRGLQLLFYSVGIGQISSEVPQNLSASRPQDRQFILSSKKLLLSDSGFYLCAWSPGLAGGWGSKNIQYFGAGTRLSVL.